This T cell receptor (beta chain) was sequenced for a study of Ad26.COV2.S vaccination and SARS-CoV-2 variants. Study background: The donor was enrolled in the Ad26.COV2.S arm of the COV1001 trial. General study points: Vaccine recipients posted higher spike-specific TCR breadth than their placebo counterparts. Vaccinees and placebo recipients showed similar non-spike TCR breadth.

The CDR3 length is 15 residues. Germline V lookup: CDR1 KGHSH, CDR2 LQKENI. The trim removed 0 bases at V and 6 bases at J, leaving 0 bases unmatched. Profiling relied on immunoSEQ multiplex PCR, and the TCRdb table lists in-frame clones only, not all of them. The table records 300,000 to 350,000 clones, approximately 87% of them present only once. Treatment described: over 15 received Ad26.COV2.S at low or high dose, single or two shots; 5 received placebo; per-sample allocation not given. Sampling took place 63 days after the first vaccine or placebo injection. This Boston cohort included adults aged 18-55 years. For this clone: What it binds is unknown.

The receptor comes from a person between 18 and 65 years old who received the Ad26.COV2.S COVID-19 vaccine or a placebo. The chain combines TRBV18 with TRBJ1-4; 11 bases match TRBD1. Material: peripheral blood, obtained in a trial of Ad26.COV2.S vaccine versus placebo. The CDR3 spells CASSPPGQGDEKLFF. CDR3 in DNA: TGTGCCAGCTCACCACCGGGACAGGGGGATGAAAAACTGTTTTTT.